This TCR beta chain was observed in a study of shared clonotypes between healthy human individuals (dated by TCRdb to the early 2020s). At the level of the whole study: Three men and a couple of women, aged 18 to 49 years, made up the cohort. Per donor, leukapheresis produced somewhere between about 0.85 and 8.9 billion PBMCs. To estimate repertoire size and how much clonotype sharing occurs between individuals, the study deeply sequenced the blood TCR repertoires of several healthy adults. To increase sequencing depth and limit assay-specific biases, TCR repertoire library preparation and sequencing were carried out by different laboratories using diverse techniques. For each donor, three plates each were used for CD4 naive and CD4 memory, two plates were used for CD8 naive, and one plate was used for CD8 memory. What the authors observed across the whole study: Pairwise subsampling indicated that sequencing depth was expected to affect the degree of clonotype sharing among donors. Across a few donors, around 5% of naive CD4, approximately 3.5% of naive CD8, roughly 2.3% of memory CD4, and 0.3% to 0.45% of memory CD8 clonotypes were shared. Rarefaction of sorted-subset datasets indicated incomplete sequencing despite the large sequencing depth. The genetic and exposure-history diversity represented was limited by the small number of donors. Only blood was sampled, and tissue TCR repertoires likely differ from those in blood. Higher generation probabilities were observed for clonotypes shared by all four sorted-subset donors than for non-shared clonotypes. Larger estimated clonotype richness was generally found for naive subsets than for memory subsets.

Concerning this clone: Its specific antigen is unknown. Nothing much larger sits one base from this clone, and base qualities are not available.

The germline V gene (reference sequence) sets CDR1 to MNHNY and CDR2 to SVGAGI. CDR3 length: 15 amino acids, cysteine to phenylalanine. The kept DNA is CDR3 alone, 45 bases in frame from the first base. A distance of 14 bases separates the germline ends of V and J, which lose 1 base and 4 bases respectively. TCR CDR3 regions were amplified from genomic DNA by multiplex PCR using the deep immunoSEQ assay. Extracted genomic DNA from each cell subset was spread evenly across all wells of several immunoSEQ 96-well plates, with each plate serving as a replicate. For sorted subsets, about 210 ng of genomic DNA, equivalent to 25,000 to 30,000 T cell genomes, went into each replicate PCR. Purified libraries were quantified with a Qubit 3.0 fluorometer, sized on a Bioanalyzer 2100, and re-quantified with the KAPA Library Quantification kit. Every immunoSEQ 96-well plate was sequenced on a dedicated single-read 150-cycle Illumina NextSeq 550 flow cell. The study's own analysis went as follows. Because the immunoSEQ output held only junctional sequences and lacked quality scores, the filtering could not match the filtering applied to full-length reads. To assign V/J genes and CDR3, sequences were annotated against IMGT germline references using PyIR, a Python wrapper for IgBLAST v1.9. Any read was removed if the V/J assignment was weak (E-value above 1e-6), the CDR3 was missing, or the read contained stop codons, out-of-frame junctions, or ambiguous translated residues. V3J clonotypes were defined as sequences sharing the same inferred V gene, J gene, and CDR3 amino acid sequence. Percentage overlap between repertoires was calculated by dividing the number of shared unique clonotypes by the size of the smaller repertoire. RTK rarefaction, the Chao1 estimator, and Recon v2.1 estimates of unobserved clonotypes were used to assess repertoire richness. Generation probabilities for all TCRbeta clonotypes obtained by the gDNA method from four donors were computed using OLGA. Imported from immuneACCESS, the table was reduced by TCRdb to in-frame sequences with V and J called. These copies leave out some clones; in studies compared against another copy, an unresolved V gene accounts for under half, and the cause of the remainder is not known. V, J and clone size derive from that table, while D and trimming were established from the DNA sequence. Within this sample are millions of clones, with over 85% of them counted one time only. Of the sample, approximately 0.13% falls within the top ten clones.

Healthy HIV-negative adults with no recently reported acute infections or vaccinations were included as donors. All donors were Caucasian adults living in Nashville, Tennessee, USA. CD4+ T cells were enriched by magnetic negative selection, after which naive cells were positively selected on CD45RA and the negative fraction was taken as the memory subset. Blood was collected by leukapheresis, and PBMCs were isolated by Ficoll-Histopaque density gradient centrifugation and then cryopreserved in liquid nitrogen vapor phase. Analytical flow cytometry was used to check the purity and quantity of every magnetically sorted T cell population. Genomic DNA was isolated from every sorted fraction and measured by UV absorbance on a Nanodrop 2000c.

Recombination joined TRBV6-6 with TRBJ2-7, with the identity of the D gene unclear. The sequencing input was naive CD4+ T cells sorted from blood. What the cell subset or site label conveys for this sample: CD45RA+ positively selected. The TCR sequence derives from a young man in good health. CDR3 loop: CASSYLAGLRYEQYF. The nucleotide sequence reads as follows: TGTGCCAGCAGTTACTTGGCAGGCCTTCGGTACGAGCAGTACTTC.